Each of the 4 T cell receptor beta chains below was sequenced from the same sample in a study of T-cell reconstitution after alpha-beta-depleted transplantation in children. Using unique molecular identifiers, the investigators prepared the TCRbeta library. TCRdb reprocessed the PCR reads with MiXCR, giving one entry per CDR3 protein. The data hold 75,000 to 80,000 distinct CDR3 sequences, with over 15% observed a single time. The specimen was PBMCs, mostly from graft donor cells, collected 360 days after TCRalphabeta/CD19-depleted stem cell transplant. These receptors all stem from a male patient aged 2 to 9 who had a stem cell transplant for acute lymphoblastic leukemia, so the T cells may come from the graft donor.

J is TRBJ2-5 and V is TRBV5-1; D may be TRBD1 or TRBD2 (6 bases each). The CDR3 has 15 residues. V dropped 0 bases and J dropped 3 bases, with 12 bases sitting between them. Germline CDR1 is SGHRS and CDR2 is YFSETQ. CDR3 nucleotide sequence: TGCGCCAGCAGCTTGGGCAGGGGAGGAGAAGAGACCCAGTACTTC. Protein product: CASSLGRGGEETQYF.

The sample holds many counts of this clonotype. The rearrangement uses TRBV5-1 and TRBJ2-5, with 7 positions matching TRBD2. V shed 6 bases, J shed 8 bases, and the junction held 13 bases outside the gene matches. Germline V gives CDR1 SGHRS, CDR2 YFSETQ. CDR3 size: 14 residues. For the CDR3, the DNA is TGCGCCAGCACCCTTGCGGGGGTCCTGGGTACCCAGTACTTC. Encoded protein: CASTLAGVLGTQYF.

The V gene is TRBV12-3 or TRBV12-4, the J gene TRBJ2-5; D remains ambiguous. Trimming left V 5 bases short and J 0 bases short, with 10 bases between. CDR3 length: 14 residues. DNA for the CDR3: TGTGCCAGCAGTACGGAACAGCACCAAGAGACCCAGTACTTC. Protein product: CASSTEQHQETQYF.

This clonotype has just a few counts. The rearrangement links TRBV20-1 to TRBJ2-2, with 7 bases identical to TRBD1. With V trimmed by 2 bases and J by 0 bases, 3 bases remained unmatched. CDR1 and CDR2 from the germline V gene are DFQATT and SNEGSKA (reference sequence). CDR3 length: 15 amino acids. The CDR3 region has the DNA TGCAGTGCTAGACCGGGACAGTCGAACACCGGGGAGCTGTTTTTT. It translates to CSARPGQSNTGELFF.